This T cell receptor beta chain came from a study of CD8 T cells in ankylosing spondylitis. Study-level findings and limits: Ankylosing spondylitis blood seemed to carry a telltale TCR beta motif made of several highly homologous variants. Previous work reported some of these motif variants in the synovial fluid and blood of reactive arthritis. It was reported that disease-linked clones were significantly enriched in matched ankylosing spondylitis synovial fluid.

Quantitative molecular-barcoded 5'-RACE generated the TCR beta libraries. Via MiXCR, TCRdb re-called the 5' RACE reads, giving one row per CDR3 protein. The sample yields 500,000 or so distinct CDR3 sequences, approximately 5.3% seen once. Germline V CDR1 and CDR2: SGDLS, YYNGEE. The CDR3 consists of 15 residues. Trimming removed 4 bases at V and 4 bases at J, with 17 bases between. This clonotype was counted many times. Antigen specificity is unknown. Sequencing was performed on blood, either unsorted or a sorted T cell fraction (not recorded which). J is TRBJ1-2 and V is TRBV9; D is perhaps TRBD1 (5 bases). This receptor was obtained from a male donor with ankylosing spondylitis. For the CDR3, the DNA is TGTGCCAGCAGCCTAGACGTTAGGGGACTCTATGGCTACACCTTC. Protein sequence: CASSLDVRGLYGYTF.